The clone carrying this TCR beta chain came up many times. Its antigen remains unknown. Trimming pared 2 bases from V and 4 bases from J, leaving 11 bases between. This CDR3 has 14 residues. The library protocol tagged individual cDNA molecules with unique molecular identifiers. TCRdb ran MiXCR on the 5' RACE reads and lists one entry per CDR3 protein. Of 65,000 to 70,000 distinct CDR3 sequences in the sample, 12% were seen once. The entry originates in a study of early T cells in non-severe SARS-CoV-2 infection. Study details: Bulk RNA taken from unsorted whole blood was sequenced, leaving chains unpaired.

Study-wide results and caveats: Anti-spike CD8 responses were favored by VDJdb matching, which missed private and CD4 specificities.

The V gene is TRBV12-3 or TRBV12-4, the J gene TRBJ1-1; D ambiguous. Input material: whole blood. The clonotype was recovered from an adult who was a healthcare worker with PCR-confirmed SARS-CoV-2 infection or an uninfected control (not recorded which). CDR3 region: CASSLMREGTEAFF. CDR3 in DNA: TGTGCCAGCAGTTTAATGAGGGAGGGCACTGAAGCTTTCTTT.